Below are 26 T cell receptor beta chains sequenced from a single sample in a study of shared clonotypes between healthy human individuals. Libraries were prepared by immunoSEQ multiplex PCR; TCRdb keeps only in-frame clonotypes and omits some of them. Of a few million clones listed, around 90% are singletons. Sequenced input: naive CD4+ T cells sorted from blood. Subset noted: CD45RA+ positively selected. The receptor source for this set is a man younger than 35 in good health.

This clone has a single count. CDR3 sequence reads: CASSRGQGYNEQFF. DNA for the CDR3: TGCGCCAGCAGCCGGGGACAGGGGTACAATGAGCAGTTCTTC. The chain uses TRBV4-3 and TRBJ2-1; 10 bases line up with TRBD1. V lost 4 bases to trimming and J lost 4 bases; unmatched junction nucleotides: 1. CDR3 length: 14 amino acids. Germline CDR1 LGHNA, CDR2 YSLEER.

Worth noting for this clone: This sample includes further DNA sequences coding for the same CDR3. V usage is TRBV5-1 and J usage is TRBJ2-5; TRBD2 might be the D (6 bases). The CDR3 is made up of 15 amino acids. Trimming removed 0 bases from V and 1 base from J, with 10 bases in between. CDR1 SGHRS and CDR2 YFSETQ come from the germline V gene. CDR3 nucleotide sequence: TGCGCCAGCAGCTTGGGAGGAGGGGCCCAAGAGACCCAGTACTTC. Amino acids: CASSLGGGAQETQYF.

The CDR3 DNA is TGCGCCAGCAGCTTGGGGCCCCCCGCTGAAGCTTTCTTT. This sequence encodes CASSLGPPAEAFF. The chain employs TRBV5-1 and TRBJ1-1; no firm D call. Germline V gene sequence: CDR1 SGHRS, CDR2 YFSETQ. Between the trimmed V and J ends, which lost 0 bases and 6 bases, there was a span of 9 bases. This CDR3 has 13 residues. Full variable domain (rest looked up from reference TRBV5-1 and TRBJ1-1): KAGVTQTPRYLIKTRGQQVTLSCSPISGHRSVSWYQQTPGQGLQFLFEYFSETQRNKGNFPGRFSGRQFSNSRSEMNVSTLELGDSALYLCASSLGPPAEAFFGQGTRLTVV.

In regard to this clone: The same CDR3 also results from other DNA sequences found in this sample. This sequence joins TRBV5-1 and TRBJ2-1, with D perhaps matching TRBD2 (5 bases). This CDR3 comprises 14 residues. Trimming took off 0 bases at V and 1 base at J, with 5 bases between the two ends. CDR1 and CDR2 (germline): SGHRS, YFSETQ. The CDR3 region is CASSLGTSYNEQFF. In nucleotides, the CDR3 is TGCGCCAGCAGCTTGGGGACTTCCTACAATGAGCAGTTCTTC.

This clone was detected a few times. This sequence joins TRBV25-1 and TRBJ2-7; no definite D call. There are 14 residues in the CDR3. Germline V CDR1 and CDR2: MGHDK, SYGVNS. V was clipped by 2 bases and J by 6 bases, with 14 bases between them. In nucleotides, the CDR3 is TGTGCCAGCAGTGAAGTCAATAGCCAGTTCGAGCAGTACTTC. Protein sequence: CASSEVNSQFEQYF.

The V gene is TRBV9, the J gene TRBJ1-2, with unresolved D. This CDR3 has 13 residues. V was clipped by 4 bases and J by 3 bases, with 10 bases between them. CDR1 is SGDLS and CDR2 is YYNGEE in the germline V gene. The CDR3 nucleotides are TGTGCCAGCAGCCCAAGTACAGACTATGGCTACACCTTC. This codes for CASSPSTDYGYTF.

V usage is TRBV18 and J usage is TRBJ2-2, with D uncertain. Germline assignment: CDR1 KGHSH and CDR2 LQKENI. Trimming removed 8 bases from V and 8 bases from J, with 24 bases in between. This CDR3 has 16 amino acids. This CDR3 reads CASTTSQVQFSGELFF. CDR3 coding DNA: TGTGCCAGCACAACCTCCCAGGTCCAATTCTCGGGGGAGCTGTTTTTT. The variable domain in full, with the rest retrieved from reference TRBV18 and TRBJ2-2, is NAGVMQNPRHLVRRRGQEARLRCSPMKGHSHVYWYRQLPEEGLKFMVYLQKENIIDESGMPKERFSAEFPKEGPSILRIQQVVRGDSAAYFCASTTSQVQFSGELFFGEGSRLTVL.

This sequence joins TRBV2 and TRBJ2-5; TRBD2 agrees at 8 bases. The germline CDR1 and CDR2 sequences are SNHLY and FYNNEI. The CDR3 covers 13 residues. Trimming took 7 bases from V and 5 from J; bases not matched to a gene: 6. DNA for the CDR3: TGTGCCAGCACGGGCGGGAGGTACGAGACCCAGTACTTC. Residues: CASTGGRYETQYF.

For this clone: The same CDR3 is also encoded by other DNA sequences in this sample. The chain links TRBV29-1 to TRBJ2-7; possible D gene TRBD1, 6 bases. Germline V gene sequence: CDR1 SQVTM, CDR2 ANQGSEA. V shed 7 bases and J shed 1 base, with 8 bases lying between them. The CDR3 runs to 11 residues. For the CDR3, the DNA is TGCAGCGCGACAGGTTCCTACGAGCAGTACTTC. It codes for CSATGSYEQYF.

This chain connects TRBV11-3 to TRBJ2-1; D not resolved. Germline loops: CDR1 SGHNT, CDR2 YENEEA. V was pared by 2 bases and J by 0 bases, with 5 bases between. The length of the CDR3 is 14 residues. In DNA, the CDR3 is TGTGCCAGCAGCTTAAAGAGCTCCTACAATGAGCAGTTCTTC. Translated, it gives CASSLKSSYNEQFF. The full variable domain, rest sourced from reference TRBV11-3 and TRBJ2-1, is EAGVVQSPRYKIIEKKQPVAFWCNPISGHNTLYWYLQNLGQGPELLIRYENEEAVDDSQLPKDRFSAERLKGVDSTLKIQPAELGDSAVYLCASSLKSSYNEQFFGPGTRLTVL.

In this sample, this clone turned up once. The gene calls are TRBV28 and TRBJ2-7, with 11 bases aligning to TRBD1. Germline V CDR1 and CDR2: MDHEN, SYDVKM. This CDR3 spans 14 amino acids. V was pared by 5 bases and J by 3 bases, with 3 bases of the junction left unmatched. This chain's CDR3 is CASSQGQGVYEQYF. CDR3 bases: TGTGCCAGCAGTCAGGGACAGGGGGTCTACGAGCAGTACTTC.

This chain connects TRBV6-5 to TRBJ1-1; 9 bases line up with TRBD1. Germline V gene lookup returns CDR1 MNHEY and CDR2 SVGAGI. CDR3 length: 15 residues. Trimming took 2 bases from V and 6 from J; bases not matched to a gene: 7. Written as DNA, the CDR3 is TGTGCCAGCAGTTACGCTGGGACAGGGAGACCTGAAGCTTTCTTT. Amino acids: CASSYAGTGRPEAFF.

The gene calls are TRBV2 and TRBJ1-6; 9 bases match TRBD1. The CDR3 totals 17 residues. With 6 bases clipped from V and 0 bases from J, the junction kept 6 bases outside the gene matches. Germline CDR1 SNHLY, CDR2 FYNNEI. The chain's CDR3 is CASRGQGTNSYNSPLHF. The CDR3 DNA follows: TGTGCCAGCAGGGGACAGGGTACCAACTCCTATAATTCACCCCTCCACTTT.

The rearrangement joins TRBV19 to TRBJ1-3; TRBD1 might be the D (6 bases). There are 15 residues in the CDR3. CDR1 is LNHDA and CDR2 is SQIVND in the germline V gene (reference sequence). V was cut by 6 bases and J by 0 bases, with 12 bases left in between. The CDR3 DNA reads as TGTGCCAGTAGATACCAGACAGGCTCTGGAAACACCATATATTTT. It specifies CASRYQTGSGNTIYF.

The CDR3 nucleotides read TGTGCCAGCAGCTTAGGAGACAGGGTCGACAATGAGCAGTTCTTC. Its translation: CASSLGDRVDNEQFF. The gene calls are TRBV7-9 and TRBJ2-1; 7 nucleotides line up with TRBD1. CDR3 length equals 15 residues. Germline loops: CDR1 SEHNR, CDR2 FQNEAQ (reference sequence). J lost 5 bases, V lost 1 base, and 5 bases had no gene match.

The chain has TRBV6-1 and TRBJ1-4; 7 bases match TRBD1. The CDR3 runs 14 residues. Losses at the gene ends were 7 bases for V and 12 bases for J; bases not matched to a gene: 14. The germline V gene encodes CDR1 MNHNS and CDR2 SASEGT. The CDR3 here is CASILGQQGNELFF. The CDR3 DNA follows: TGTGCCAGCATATTGGGACAGCAAGGAAATGAACTGTTTTTT.

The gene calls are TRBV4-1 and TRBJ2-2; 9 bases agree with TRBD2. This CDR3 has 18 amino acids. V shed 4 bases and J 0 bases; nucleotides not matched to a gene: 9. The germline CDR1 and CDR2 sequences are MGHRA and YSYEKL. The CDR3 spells CASSRLPGTSSNTGELFF. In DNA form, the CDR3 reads TGCGCCAGCAGCCGATTGCCCGGGACTAGCTCGAACACCGGGGAGCTGTTTTTT.

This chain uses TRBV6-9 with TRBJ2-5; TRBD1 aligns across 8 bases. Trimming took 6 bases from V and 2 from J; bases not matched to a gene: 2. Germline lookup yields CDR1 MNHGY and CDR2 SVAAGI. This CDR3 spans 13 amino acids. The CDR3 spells CASRHRGQETQYF. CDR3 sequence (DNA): TGTGCCAGCAGGCACAGGGGGCAAGAGACCCAGTACTTC.

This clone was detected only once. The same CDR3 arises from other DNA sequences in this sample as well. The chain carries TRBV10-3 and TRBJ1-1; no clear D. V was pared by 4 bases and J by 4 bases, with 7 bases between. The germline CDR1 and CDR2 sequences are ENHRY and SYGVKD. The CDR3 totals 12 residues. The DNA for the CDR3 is TGTGCCATCAGTGGGGGTGGCACTGAAGCTTTCTTT. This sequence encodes CAISGGGTEAFF.

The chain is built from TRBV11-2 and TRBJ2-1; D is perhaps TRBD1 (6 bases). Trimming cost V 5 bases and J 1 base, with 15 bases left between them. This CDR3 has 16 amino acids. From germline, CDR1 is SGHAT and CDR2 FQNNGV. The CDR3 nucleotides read TGTGCCAGCAGCAACACCGGGACATTGTCCTACAATGAGCAGTTCTTC. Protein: CASSNTGTLSYNEQFF. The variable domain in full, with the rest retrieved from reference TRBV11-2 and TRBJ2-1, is EAGVAQSPRYKIIEKRQSVAFWCNPISGHATLYWYQQILGQGPKLLIQFQNNGVVDDSQLPKDRFSAERLKGVDSTLKIQPAKLEDSAVYLCASSNTGTLSYNEQFFGPGTRLTVL.

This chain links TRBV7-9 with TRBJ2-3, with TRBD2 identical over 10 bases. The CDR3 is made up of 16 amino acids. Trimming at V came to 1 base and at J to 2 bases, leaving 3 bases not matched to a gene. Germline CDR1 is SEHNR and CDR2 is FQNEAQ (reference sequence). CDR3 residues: CASSLELAGNTDTQYF. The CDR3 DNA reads TGTGCCAGCAGCTTAGAACTAGCGGGGAACACAGATACGCAGTATTTT.

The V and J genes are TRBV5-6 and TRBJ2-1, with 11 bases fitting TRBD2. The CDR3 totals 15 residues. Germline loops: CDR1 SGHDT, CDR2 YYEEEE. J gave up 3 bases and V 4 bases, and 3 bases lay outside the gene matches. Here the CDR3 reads CASSTSGSVYNEQFF. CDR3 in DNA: TGTGCCAGCAGCACTAGCGGGAGTGTCTACAATGAGCAGTTCTTC.

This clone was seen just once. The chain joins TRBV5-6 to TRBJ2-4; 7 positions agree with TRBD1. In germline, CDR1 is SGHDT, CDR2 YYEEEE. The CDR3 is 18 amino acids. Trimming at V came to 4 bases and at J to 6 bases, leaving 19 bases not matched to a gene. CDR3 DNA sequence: TGTGCCAGCAGCCGATCGAGAGACAGGGTCTTATGGGGAAACATTCAGTACTTC. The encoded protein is CASSRSRDRVLWGNIQYF.

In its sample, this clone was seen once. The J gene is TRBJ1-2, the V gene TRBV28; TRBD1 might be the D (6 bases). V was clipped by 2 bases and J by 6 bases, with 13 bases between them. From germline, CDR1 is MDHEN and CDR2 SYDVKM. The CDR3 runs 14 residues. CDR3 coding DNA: TGTGCCAGCAGTTTAGTGGGGACACTCAATGGCTACACCTTC. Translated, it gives CASSLVGTLNGYTF.

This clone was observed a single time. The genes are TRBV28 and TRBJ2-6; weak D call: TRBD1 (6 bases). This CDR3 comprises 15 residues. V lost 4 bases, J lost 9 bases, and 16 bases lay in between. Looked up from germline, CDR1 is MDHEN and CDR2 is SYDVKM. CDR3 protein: CASSSDSRPNNVLTF. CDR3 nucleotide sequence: TGTGCCAGCAGTTCGGACAGCCGACCCAACAACGTCCTGACTTTC.

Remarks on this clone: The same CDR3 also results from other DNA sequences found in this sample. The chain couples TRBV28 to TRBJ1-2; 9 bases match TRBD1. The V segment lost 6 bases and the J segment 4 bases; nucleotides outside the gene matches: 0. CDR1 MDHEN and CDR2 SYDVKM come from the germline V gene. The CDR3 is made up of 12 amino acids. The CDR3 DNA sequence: TGTGCCAGCAGGGACAGGGGCTATGGCTACACCTTC. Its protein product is CASRDRGYGYTF.